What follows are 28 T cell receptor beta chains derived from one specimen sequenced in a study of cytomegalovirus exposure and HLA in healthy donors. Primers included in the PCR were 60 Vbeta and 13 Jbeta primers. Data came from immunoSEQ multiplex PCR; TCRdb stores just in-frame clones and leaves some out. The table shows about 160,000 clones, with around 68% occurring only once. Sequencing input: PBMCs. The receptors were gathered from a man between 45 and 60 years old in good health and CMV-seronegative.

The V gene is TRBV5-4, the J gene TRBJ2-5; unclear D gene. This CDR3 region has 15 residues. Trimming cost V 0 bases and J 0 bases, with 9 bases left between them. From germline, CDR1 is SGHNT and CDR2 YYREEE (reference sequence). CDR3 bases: TGTGCCAGCAGCTTGGGAAACAGTGACCAAGAGACCCAGTACTTC. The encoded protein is CASSLGNSDQETQYF. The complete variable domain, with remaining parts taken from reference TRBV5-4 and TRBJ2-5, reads ETGVTQSPTHLIKTRGQQVTLRCSSQSGHNTVSWYQQALGQGPQFIFQYYREEENGRGNFPPRFSGLQFPNYSSELNVNALELDDSALYLCASSLGNSDQETQYFGPGTRLLVL.

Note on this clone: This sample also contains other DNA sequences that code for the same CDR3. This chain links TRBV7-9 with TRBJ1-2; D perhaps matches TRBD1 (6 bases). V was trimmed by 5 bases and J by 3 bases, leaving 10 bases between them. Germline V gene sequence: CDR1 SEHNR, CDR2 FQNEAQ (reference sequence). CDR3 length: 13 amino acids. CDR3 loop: CASSPDRDYGYTF. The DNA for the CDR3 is TGTGCCAGCAGCCCGGACAGAGACTATGGCTACACCTTC.

Here the CDR3 reads CASILQTVGELFF. DNA of the CDR3: TGTGCCAGCATCCTGCAGACTGTCGGGGAGCTGTTTTTT. The rearrangement links TRBV5-6 to TRBJ2-2; no clear D. Germline V gene data show CDR1 as SGHDT and CDR2 as YYEEEE. Trimming removed 6 bases at V and 7 bases at J, with 13 bases between. CDR3 length equals 13 residues.

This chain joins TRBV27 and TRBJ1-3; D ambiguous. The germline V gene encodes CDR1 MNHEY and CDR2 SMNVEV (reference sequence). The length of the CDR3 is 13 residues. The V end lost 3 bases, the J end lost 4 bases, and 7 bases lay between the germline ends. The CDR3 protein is CASSFLQGNTIYF. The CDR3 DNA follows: TGTGCCAGCAGTTTTTTACAGGGAAACACCATATATTTT.

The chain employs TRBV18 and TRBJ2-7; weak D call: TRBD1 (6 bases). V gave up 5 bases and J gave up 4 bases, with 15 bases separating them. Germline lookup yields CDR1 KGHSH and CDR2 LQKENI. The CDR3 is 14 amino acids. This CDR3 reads CASSRAGAIYEQYF. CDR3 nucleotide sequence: TGTGCCAGCTCAAGGGCAGGGGCAATTTACGAGCAGTACTTC.

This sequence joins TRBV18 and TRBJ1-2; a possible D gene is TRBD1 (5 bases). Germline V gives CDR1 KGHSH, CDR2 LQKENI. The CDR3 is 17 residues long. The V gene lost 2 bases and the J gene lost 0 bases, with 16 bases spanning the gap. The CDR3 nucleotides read TGTGCCAGCTCACCATTTGACAGTCCGCAAGCTAACTATGGCTACACCTTC. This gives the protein CASSPFDSPQANYGYTF.

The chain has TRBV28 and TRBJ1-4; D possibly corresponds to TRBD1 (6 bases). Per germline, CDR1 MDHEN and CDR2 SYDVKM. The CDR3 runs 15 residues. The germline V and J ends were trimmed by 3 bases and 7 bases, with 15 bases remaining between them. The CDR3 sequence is CASSLQGFRSEKLFF. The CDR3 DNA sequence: TGTGCCAGCAGTTTGCAGGGGTTCAGGAGTGAAAAACTGTTTTTT.

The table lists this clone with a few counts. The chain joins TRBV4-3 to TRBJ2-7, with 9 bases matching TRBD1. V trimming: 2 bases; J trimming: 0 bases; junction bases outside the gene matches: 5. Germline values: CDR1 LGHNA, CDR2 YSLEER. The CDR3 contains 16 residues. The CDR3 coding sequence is TGCGCCAGCAGCCAATTACAGGGGGCTGGCTCCTACGAGCAGTACTTC. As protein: CASSQLQGAGSYEQYF.

In DNA form, the CDR3 reads TGCAGCGTTGTCTCTAGGACAGTGAACACTGAAGCTTTCTTT. Translation: CSVVSRTVNTEAFF. The genes are TRBV29-1 and TRBJ1-1, with D possibly being TRBD1 (6 bases). Trimming took off 4 bases at V and 0 bases at J, with 12 bases between the two ends. The CDR3 contains 14 residues. CDR1 and CDR2 (germline): SQVTM, ANQGSEA.

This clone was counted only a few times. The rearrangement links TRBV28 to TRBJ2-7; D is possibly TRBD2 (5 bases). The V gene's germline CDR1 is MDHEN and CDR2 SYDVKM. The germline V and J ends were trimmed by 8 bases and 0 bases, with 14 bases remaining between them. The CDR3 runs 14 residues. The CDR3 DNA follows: TGTGCCAGCCTGCGGCAGCGGACCTCCTACGAGCAGTACTTC. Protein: CASLRQRTSYEQYF. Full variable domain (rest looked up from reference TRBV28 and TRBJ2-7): DVKVTQSSRYLVKRTGEKVFLECVQDMDHENMFWYRQDPGLGLRLIYFSYDVKMKEKGDIPEGYSVSREKKERFSLILESASTNQTSMYLCASLRQRTSYEQYFGPGTRLTVT.

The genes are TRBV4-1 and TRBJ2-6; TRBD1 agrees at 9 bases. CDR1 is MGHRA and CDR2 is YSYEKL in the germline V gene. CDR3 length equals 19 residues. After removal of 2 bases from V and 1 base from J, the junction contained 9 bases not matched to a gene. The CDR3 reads CASSQNRDRVQSGANVLTF. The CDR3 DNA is TGCGCCAGCAGCCAAAACCGGGACAGGGTACAATCTGGGGCCAACGTCCTGACTTTC.

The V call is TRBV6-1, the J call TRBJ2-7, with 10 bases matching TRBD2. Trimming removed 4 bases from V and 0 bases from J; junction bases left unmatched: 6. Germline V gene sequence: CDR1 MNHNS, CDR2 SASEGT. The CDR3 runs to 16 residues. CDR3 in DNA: TGTGCCAGCAGTGTATGGCTAGCGGGGGCCTCCTACGAGCAGTACTTC. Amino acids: CASSVWLAGASYEQYF.

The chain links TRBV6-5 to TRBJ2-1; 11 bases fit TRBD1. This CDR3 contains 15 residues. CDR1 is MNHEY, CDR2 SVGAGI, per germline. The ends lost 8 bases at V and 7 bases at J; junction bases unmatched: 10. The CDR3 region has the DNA TGTGCCAGCGCCCTGGACAGGGGGCGTTATAATGAGCAGTTCTTC. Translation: CASALDRGRYNEQFF.

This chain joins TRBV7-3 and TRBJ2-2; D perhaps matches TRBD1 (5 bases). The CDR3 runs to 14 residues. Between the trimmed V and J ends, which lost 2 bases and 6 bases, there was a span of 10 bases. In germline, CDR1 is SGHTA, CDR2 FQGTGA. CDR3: CASSLESRAGELFF. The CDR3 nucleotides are TGTGCCAGCAGCTTAGAGAGCAGGGCCGGGGAGCTGTTTTTT.

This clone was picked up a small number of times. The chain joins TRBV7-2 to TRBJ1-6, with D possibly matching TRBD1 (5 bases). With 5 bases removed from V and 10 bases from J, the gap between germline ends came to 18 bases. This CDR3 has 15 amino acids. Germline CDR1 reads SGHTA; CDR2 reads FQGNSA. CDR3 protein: CASSLRAGQNSPLHF. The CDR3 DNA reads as TGTGCCAGCAGCCTTCGAGCGGGGCAAAACTCACCCCTCCACTTT.

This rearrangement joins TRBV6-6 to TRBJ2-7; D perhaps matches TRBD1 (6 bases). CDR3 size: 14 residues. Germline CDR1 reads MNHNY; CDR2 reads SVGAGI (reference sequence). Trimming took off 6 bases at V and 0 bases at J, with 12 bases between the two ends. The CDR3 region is CASRIDRNSYEQYF. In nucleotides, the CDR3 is TGTGCCAGCAGGATCGACAGGAACTCCTACGAGCAGTACTTC.

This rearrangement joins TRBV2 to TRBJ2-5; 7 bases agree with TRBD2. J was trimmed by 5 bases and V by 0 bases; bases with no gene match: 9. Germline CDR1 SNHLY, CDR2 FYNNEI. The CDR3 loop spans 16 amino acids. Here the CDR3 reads CASSEAGEGSGETQYF. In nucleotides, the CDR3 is TGTGCCAGCAGTGAAGCTGGGGAGGGGAGCGGGGAGACCCAGTACTTC.

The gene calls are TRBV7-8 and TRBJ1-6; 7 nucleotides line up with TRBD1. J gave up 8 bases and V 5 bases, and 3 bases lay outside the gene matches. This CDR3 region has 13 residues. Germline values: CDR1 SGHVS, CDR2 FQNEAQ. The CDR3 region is CASSVDRDSPLHF. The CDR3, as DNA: TGTGCCAGCAGCGTAGACAGGGATTCACCCCTCCACTTT.

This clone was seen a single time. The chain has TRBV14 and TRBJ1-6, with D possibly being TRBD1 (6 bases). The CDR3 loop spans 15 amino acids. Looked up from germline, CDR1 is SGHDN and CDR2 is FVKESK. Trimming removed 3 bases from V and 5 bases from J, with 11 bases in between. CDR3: CASSHNRTDNSPLHF. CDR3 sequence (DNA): TGTGCCAGCAGCCATAATCGGACAGATAATTCACCCCTCCACTTT.

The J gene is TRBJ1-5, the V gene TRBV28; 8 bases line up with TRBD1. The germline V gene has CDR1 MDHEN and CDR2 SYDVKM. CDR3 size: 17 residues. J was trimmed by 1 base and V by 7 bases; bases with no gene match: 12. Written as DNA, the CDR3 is TGTGCCAGCAACCCCCTGACAGGGGTAAGCAGCAATCAGCCCCAGCATTTT. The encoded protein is CASNPLTGVSSNQPQHF. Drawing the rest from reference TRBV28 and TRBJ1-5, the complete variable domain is DVKVTQSSRYLVKRTGEKVFLECVQDMDHENMFWYRQDPGLGLRLIYFSYDVKMKEKGDIPEGYSVSREKKERFSLILESASTNQTSMYLCASNPLTGVSSNQPQHFGDGTRLSIL.

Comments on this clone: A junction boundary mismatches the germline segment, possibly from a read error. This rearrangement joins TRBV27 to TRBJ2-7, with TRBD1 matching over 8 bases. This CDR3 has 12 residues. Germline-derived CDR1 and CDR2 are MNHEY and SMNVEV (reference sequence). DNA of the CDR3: TGTGCCAGCAGTATCGGACAGGGCCCGGCTATCTTC. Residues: CASSIGQGPAIF.

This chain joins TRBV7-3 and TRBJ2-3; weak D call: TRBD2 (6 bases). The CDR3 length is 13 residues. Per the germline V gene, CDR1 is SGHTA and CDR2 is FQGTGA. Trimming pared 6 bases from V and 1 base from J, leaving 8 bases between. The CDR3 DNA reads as TGTGCCAGCAGTCCTAGCGGCACAGATACGCAGTATTTT. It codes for CASSPSGTDTQYF.

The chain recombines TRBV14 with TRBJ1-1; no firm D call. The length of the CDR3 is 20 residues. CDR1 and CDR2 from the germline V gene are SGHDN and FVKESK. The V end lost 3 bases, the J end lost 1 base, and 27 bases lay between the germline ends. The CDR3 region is CASSHLNTPNPGVKNTEAFF. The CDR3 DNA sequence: TGTGCCAGCAGCCACCTTAACACTCCGAACCCCGGAGTTAAGAACACTGAAGCTTTCTTT.

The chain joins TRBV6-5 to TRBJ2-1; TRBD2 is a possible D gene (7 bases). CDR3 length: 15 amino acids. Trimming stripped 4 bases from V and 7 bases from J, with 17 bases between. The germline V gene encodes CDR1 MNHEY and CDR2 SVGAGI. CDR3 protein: CASSSGTLGGNEQFF. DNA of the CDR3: TGTGCCAGCAGTTCCGGGACATTGGGAGGGAATGAGCAGTTCTTC.

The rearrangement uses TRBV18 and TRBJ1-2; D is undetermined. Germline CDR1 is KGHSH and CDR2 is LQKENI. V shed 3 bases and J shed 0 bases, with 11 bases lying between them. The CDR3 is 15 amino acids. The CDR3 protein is CASSPRNNANYGYTF. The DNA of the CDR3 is TGTGCCAGCTCACCCCGTAACAATGCTAACTATGGCTACACCTTC.

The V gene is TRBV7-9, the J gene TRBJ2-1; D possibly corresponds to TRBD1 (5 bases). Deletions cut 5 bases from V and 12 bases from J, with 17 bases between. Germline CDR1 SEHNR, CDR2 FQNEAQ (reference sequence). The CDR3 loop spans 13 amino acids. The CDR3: CASSIQQARRQFF. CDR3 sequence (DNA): TGTGCCAGCAGCATTCAACAGGCCCGGCGGCAGTTCTTC. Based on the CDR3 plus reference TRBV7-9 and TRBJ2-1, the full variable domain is DTGVSQNPRHKITKRGQNVTFRCDPISEHNRLYWYRQTLGQGPEFLTYFQNEAQLEKSRLLSDRFSAERPKGSFSTLEIQRTEQGDSAMYLCASSIQQARRQFFGPGTRLTVL.

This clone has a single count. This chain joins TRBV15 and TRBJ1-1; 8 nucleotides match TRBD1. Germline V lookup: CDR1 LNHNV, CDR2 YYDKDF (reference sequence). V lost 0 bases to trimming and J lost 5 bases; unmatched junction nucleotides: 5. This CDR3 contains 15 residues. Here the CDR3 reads CATSRDRTGKTEAFF. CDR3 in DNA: TGTGCCACCAGCAGAGACCGGACAGGGAAAACTGAAGCTTTCTTT.

CDR3 region: CASSLTGAAAKNIQYF. The CDR3 region has the DNA TGCGCCAGCAGCCTCACAGGGGCGGCGGCCAAAAACATTCAGTACTTC. The chain has TRBV4-1 and TRBJ2-4; 7 bases are a match to TRBD1. Germline V gives CDR1 MGHRA, CDR2 YSYEKL. The CDR3 consists of 16 residues. V gave up 4 bases and J gave up 1 base; unmatched junction bases: 7.